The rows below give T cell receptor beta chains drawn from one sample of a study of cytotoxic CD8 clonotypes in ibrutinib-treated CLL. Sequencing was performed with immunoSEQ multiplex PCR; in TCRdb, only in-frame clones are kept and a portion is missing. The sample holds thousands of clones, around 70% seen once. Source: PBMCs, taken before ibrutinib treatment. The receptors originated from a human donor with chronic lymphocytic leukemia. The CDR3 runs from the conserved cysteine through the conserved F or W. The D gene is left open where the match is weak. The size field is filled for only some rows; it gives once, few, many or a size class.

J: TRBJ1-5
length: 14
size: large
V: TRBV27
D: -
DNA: TGTGCCACCTCCTCACCGGATAGCAATCAGCCCCAGCATTTT
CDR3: CATSSPDSNQPQHF

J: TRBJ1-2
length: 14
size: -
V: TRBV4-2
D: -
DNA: TGTGCCAGCAGCCTAGCAGGGGATAACTATGGCTACACCTTC
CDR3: CASSLAGDNYGYTF

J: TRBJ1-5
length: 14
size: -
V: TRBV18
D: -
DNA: TGTGCCAGCGCTGGGTCAGAGGGCAATCAGCCCCAGCATTTT
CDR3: CASAGSEGNQPQHF

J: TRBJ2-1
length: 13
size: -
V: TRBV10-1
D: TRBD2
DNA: TGCGCCAGCATGGACGGGGGGGCCAATGAGCAGTTCTTC
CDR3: CASMDGGANEQFF

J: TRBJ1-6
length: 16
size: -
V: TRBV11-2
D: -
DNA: TGTGCCAGCAGCTTACGGGGTAGGGGTATTAATTCACCCCTCCACTTT
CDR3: CASSLRGRGINSPLHF

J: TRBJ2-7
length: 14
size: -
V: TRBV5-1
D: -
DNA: TGCGCCAGCAGCGGGACATCGAGCTCCTACGAGCAGTACTTC
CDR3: CASSGTSSSYEQYF

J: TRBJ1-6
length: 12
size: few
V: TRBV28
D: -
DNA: TGTGCCAGCAGTTCCCTCAGGTCACCCCTCCACTTT
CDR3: CASSSLRSPLHF

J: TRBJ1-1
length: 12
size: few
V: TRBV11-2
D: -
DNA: TGTGCCAGCTCGAGCAGGCACGTTCAAGCTTTCTTT
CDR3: CASSSRHVQAFF

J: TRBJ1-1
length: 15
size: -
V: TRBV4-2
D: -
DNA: TGTGCCAGCAGCCAAGATAGGAGTAGTAACACTGAAGCTTTCTTT
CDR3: CASSQDRSSNTEAFF

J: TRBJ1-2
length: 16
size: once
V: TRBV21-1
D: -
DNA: TGTGCCAGCAGCAAAGAGGCGGGGGGAACTAACTATGGCTACACCTTC
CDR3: CASSKEAGGTNYGYTF

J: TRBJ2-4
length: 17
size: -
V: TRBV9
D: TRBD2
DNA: TGTGCCAGCAGCGTAGGCCTTCTAGCGGGAGCGGGAAACATTCAGTACTTC
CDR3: CASSVGLLAGAGNIQYF

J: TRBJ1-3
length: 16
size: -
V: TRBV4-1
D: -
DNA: TGCGCCAGCAGCCTGGCGGGGGGCCCAACTGGAAACACCATATATTTT
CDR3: CASSLAGGPTGNTIYF

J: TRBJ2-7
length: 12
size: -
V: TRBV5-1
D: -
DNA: TGCGCCAGCAGCTTGGCGCCCTACGAGCAGTACTTC
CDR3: CASSLAPYEQYF

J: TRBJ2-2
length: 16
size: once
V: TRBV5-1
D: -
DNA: TGCGCCAGCAGCTTCACCCAGGGAAGAAGGACCGGGGAGCTGTTTTTT
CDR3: CASSFTQGRRTGELFF

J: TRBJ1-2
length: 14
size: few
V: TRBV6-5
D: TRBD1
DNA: TGTGCCAGCAGGCCTGGGACAGGCGTTTATGGCTACACCTTC
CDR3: CASRPGTGVYGYTF

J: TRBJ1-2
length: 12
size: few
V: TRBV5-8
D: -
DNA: TGTGCCAGCAGCTTGTCGGGTCCTGGCTACACCTTC
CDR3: CASSLSGPGYTF

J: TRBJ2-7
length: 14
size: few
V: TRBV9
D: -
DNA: TGTGCCAGCAGCGGGGGAAGGGGACGTCACGAGCAGTACTTC
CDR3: CASSGGRGRHEQYF

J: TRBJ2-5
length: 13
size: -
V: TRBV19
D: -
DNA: TGTGCCAGTAGTATACCCCAACAAGAGACCCAGTACTTC
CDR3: CASSIPQQETQYF

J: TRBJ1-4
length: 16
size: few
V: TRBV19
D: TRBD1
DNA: TGTGCCAGTAGTATAGGCCGACAGGGGACAGGTGAAAAACTGTTTTTT
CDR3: CASSIGRQGTGEKLFF

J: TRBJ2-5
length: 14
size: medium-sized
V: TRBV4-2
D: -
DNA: TGTGCCAGCAGCCAAGATTACGTGGGAGAGACCCAGTACTTC
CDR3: CASSQDYVGETQYF

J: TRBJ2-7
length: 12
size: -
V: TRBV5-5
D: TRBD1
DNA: TGTGCCAGCAGTCGGGACAGCTACGAGCAGTACTTC
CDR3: CASSRDSYEQYF

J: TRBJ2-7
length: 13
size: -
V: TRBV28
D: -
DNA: TGTGCCAGCAGAAGATCAGGACCTGTAGGGCAGTACTTC
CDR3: CASRRSGPVGQYF

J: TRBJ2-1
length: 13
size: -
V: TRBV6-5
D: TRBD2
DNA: TGTGCCAGCTTTGGGAGGGGCAACAATGAGCAGTTCTTC
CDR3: CASFGRGNNEQFF

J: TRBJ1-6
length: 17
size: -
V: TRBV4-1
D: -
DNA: TGCGCCAGCAGCCAAGATATACGACGGGGAAGTGGTTCACCCCTCCACTTT
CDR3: CASSQDIRRGSGSPLHF

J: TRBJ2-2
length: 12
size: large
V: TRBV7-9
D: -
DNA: TGTGCCAGCAGCCCTACCTTTTGGGGGCTGTTTTTT
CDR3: CASSPTFWGLFF

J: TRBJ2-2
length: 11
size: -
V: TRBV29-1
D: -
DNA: TGCAGCGTAGGGGGTACCGGGGAGCTGTTTTTT
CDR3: CSVGGTGELFF

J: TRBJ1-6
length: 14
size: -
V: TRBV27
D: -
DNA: TGTGCCAGCAGTTTTTACCAGATTAATTCACCCCTCCACTTT
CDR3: CASSFYQINSPLHF

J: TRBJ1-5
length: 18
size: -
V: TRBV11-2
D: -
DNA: TGTGCCAGCAGCGAAGGCCGGGGGGCTGGATATAGCAATCAGCCCCAGCATTTT
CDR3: CASSEGRGAGYSNQPQHF

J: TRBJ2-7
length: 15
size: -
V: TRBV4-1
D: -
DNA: TGCGCCAGCAGCCAAGTTGGTGGGGTTAGGAACGAGCAGTACTTC
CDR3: CASSQVGGVRNEQYF

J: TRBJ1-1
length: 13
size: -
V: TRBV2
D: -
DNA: TGTGCCAGCAGTCTCTTACAAGACACTGAAGCTTTCTTT
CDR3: CASSLLQDTEAFF

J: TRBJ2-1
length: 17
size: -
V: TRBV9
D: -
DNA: TGTGCCAGCAGCGTAGCTCCTCCAGGGGAATTACGGAATGAGCAGTTCTTC
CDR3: CASSVAPPGELRNEQFF

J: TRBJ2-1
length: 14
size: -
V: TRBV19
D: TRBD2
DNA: TGTGCCAGTGAGCGGGAGATGACCTACAATGAGCAGTTCTTC
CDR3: CASEREMTYNEQFF

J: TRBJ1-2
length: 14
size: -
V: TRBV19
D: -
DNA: TGTGCCAGTAATCCTTTCAGGGGAGGCTATGGCTACACCTTC
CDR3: CASNPFRGGYGYTF

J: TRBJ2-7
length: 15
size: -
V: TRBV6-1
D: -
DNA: TGTGCCAGCAGTGAAGTCGGGGCGGCGTTCTACGAGCAGTACTTC
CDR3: CASSEVGAAFYEQYF

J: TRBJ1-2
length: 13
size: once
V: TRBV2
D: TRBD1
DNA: TGTGCCAGCAGCCCGACAGGGACCTATGGCTACACCTTC
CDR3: CASSPTGTYGYTF

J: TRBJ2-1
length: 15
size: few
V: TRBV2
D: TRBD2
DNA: TGTGCCAGCAGGAGGGGACTAGCGGTTTACAATGAGCAGTTCTTC
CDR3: CASRRGLAVYNEQFF

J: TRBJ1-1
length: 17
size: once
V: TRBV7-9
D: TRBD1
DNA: TGTGCCAGCAGCTTACTCTGGACAGGGAGGTTCAACACTGAAGCTTTCTTT
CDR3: CASSLLWTGRFNTEAFF

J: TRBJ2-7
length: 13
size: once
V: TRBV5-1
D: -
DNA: TGCGCCAGCAGCTTTCACGGCCCCTACGAGCAGTACTTC
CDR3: CASSFHGPYEQYF

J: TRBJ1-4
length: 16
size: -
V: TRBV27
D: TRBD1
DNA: TGTGCCAGCAGGCCGACAGGGGGGGCAACTAATGAAAAACTGTTTTTT
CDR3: CASRPTGGATNEKLFF

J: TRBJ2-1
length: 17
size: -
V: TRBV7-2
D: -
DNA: TGTGCCAGCAGCATCGAAGACGGCAGGGTAGGGGGCAATGAGCAGTTCTTC
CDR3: CASSIEDGRVGGNEQFF

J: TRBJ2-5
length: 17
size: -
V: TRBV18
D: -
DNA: TGTGCCAGCTCACCCGAAGGGCCGGGTCGGGGACAAGAGACCCAGTACTTC
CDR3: CASSPEGPGRGQETQYF

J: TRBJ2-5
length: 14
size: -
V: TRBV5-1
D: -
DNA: TGCGCCAGCAGCCCACTCGGACAGCAAGAGACCCAGTACTTC
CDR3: CASSPLGQQETQYF

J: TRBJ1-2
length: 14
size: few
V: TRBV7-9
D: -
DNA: TGTGCCAGCAGCGACCGGGACGGTAACTATGGCTACACCTTC
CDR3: CASSDRDGNYGYTF